In its sample, the clone carrying this T cell receptor (beta chain) was seen a few times. Its specificity is unknown. Purified naive CD4+ T cells were depleted of CD25+ Tregs. General study findings and limits: Tumor memory CD4+ T cell TCR gene usage clustered with blood and lymph node memory CD4+ cells and lymph node naive CD4+ cells. Tumor Tregs overlapped most with tumor, then blood, naive CD4+ cells.

Semi-nested PCR with Nested Universal Primer A followed constant-region reverse priming of full-length variable regions. From the 5' RACE reads, TCRdb called clonotypes with MiXCR, one entry per CDR3 protein. The repertoire holds about 11,000 distinct CDR3 sequences, with 40% to 55% as singletons. Input material: tumor-infiltrating naive CD4+ T cells sorted from the breast tumor. This sample's subset: naive CD4+ T cells, CD4+CD45RA+CD25-. This receptor was identified in a female donor with breast cancer.

CDR3 amino acids: CASSLGQGTDTQYF. CDR3 DNA: TGTGCCAGCAGCTTAGGACAGGGCACAGATACGCAGTATTTT. The chain joins TRBV11-3 to TRBJ2-3; a possible D gene is TRBD1 (6 bases). This CDR3 is built from 14 residues. The germline V gene encodes CDR1 SGHNT and CDR2 YENEEA. Trimming stripped 1 base from V and 1 base from J, with 6 bases between.